This T cell receptor beta chain was identified in a study of control samples from healthy donors and cancer patients. The CDR3 is 16 residues long. Germline CDR1 is MNHNS and CDR2 is SASEGT. With V trimmed by 4 bases and J by 2 bases, 11 bases remained unmatched. Sequencing used immunoSEQ multiplex PCR; TCRdb keeps in-frame clones, though not all of them. This table holds around 200,000 clones, about 93% found once. The TCR was taken from a young man in good health. Sequencing was done on a sample of blood. The rearrangement uses TRBV6-1 and TRBJ2-7; TRBD1 matches 7 bases. CDR3 sequence (DNA): TGTGCCAGCAGTGGGTCGTGGGGACAGCCACCCTACGAGCAGTACTTC. Protein product: CASSGSWGQPPYEQYF.